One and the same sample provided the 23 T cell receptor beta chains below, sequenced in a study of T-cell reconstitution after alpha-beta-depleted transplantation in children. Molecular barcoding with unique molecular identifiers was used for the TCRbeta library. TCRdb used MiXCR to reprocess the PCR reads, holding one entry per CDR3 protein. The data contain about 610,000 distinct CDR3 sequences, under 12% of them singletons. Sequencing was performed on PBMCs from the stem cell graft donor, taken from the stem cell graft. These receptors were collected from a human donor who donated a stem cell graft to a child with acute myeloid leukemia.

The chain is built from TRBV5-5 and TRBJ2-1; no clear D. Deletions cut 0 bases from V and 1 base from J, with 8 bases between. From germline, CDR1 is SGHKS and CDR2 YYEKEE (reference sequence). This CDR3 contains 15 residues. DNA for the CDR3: TGTGCCAGCAGCTTGGGACTTTATTCCTACAATGAGCAGTTCTTC. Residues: CASSLGLYSYNEQFF.

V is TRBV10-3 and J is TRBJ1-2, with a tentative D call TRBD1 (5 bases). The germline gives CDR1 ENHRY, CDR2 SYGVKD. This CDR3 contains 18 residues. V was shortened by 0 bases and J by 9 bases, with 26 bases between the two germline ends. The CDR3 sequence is CAISESAGSAPRLSRYTF. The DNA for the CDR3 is TGTGCCATCAGTGAGTCCGCAGGGTCCGCGCCAAGGCTGAGTCGCTACACCTTC.

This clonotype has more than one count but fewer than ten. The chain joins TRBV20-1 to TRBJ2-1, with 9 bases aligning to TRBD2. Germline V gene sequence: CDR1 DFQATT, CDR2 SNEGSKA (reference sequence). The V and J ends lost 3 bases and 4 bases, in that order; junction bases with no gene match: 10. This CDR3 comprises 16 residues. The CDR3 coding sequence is TGCAGTGCTAGTGGGAGCGGGGGGATCCTATACAATGAGCAGTTCTTC. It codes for CSASGSGGILYNEQFF.

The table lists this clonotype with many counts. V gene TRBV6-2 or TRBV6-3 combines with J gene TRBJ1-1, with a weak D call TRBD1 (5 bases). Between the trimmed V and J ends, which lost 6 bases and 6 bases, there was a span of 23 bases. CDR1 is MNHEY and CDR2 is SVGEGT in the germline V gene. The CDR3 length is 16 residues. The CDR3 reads CASRHGGPGGTSEAFF. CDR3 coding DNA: TGTGCCAGCAGACACGGGGGTCCTGGGGGGACCTCTGAAGCTTTCTTT.

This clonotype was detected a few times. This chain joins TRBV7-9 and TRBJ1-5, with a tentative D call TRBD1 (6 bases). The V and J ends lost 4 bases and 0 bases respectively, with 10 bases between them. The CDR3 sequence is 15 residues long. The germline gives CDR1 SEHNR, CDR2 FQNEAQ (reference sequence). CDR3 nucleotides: TGTGCCAGCAGCTCCGGACAGAATAGCAATCAGCCCCAGCATTTT. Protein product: CASSSGQNSNQPQHF.

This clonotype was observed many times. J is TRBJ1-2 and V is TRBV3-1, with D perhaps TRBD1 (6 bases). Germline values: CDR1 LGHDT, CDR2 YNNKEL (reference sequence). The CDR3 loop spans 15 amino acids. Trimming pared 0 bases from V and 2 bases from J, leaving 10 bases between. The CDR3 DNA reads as TGTGCCAGCAGCCAAGATCGGGGGCGCAACTATGGCTACACCTTC. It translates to CASSQDRGRNYGYTF.

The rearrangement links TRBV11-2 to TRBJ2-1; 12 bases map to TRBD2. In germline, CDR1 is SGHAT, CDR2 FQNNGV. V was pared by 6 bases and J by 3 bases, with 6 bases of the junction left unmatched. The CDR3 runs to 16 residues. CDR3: CASSTWTSGNYNEQFF. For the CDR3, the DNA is TGTGCCAGCAGTACCTGGACTAGCGGGAACTACAATGAGCAGTTCTTC.

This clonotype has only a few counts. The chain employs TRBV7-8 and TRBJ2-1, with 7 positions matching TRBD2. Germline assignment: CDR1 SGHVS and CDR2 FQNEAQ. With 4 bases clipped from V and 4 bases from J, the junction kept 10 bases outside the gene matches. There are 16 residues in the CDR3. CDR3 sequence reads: CASSSRAAGEYNEQFF. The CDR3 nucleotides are TGTGCCAGCAGCTCAAGGGCTGCGGGAGAATACAATGAGCAGTTCTTC.

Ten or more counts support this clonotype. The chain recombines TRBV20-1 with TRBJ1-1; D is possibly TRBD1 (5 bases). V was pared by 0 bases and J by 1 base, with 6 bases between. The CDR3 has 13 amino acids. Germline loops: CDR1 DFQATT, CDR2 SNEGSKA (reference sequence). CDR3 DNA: TGCAGTGCTAGAGAGACAGAGAACACTGAAGCTTTCTTT. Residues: CSARETENTEAFF.

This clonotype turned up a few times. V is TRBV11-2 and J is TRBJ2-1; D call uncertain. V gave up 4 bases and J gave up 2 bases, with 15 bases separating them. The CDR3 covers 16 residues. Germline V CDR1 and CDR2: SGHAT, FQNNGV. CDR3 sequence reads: CASSSPQRPTYNEQFF. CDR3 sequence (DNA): TGTGCCAGCAGCTCCCCGCAGCGTCCGACCTACAATGAGCAGTTCTTC.

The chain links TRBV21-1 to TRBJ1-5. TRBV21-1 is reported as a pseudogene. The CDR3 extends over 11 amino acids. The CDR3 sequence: CASKEGQPQHF. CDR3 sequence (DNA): TGTGCCAGCAAGGAGGGTCAGCCCCAGCATTTT.

CDR3 residues: CASSPRANYGYTF. CDR3 in DNA: TGTGCCAGCAGCCCCAGAGCTAACTATGGCTACACCTTC. This sequence joins TRBV7-9 and TRBJ1-2; D unresolved. The germline V gene encodes CDR1 SEHNR and CDR2 FQNEAQ (reference sequence). Trimming stripped 5 bases from V and 0 bases from J, with 7 bases between. CDR3 length: 13 residues.

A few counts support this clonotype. The chain's CDR3 is CSAPLGGNGYTF. CDR3 sequence (DNA): TGCAGTGCTCCACTGGGGGGAAATGGCTACACCTTC. V gene TRBV20-1 combines with J gene TRBJ1-2; D may be TRBD1 (5 bases). The germline CDR1 and CDR2 sequences are DFQATT and SNEGSKA (reference sequence). Trimming took 5 bases from V and 6 from J, leaving 13 bases between them. The CDR3 contains 12 residues.

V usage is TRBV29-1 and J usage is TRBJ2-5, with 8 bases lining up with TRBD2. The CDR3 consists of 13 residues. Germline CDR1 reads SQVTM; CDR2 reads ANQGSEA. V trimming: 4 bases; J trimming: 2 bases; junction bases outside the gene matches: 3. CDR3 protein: CSVGGGGQETQYF. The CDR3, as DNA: TGCAGCGTTGGTGGCGGGGGGCAAGAGACCCAGTACTTC.

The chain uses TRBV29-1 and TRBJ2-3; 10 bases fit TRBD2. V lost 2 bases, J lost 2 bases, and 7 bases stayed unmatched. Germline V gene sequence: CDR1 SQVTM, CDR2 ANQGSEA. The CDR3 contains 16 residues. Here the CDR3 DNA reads TGCAGCGTTGAACGGGCTAGCGGGAGTATCACAGATACGCAGTATTTT. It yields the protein CSVERASGSITDTQYF.

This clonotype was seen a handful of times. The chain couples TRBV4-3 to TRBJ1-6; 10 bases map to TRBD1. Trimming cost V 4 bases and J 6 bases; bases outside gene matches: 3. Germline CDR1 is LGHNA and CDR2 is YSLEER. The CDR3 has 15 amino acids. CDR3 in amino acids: CASSPGTGANSPLHF. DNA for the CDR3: TGCGCCAGCAGCCCCGGGACAGGGGCTAATTCACCCCTCCACTTT.

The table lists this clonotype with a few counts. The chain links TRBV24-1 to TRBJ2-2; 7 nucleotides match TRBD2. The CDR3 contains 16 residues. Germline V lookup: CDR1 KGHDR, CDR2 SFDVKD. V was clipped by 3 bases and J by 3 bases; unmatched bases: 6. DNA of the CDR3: TGTGCCACCAGTGATGCGGGGGAGGGATACACCGGGGAGCTGTTTTTT. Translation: CATSDAGEGYTGELFF.

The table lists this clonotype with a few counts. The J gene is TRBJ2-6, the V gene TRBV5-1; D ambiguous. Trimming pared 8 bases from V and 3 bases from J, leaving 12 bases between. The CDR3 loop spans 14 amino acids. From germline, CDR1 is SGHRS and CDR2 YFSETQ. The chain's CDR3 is CASRPGDGANVLTF. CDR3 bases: TGCGCCAGTAGGCCGGGCGATGGGGCCAACGTCCTGACTTTC.

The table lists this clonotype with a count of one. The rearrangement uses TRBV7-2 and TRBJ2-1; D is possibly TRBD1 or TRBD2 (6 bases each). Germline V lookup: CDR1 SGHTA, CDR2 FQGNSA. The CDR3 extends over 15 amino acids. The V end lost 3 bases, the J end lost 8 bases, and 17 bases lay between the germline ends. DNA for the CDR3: TGTGCCAGCAGCTTGGGGGGTGGGGGCATCTATGAGCAGTTCTTC. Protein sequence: CASSLGGGGIYEQFF.

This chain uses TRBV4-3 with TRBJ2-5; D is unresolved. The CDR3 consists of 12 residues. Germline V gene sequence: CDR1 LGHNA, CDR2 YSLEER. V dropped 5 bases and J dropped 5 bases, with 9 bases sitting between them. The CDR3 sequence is CASSSRVETQYF. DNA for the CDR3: TGCGCCAGCAGCAGTAGGGTGGAGACCCAGTACTTC.

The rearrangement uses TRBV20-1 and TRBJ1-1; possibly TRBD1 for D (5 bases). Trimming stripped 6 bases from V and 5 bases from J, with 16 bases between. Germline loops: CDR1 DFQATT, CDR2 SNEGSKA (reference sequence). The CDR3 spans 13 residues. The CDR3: CSALRGGGTEAFF. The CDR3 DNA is TGCAGTGCACTACGCGGGGGAGGGACTGAAGCTTTCTTT.

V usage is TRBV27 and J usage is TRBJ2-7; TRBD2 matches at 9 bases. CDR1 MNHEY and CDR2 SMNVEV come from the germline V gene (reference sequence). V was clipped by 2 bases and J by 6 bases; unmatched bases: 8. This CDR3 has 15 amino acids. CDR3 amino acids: CASSLLAGIRGEQYF. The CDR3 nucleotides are TGTGCCAGCAGTTTACTAGCGGGAATAAGGGGCGAGCAGTACTTC.

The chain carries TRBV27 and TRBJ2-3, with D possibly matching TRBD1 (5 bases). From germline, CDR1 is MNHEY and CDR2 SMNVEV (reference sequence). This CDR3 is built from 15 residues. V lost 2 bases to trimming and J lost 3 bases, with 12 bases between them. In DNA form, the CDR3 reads TGTGCCAGCAGTTTAGACAGCACCTATACAGATACGCAGTATTTT. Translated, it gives CASSLDSTYTDTQYF.